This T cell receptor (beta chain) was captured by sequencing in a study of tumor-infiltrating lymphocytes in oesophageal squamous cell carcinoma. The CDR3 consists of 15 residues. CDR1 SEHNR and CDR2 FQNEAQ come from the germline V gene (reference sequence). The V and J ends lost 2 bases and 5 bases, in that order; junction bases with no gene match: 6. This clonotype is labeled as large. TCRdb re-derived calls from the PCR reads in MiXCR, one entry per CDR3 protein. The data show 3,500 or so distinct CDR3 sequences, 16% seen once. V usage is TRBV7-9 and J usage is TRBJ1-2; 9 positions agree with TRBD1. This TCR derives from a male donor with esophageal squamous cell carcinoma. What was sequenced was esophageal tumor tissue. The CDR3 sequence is CASSLSGGTGYGYTF. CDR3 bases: TGTGCCAGCAGCTTAAGTGGAGGGACAGGGTATGGCTACACCTTC.